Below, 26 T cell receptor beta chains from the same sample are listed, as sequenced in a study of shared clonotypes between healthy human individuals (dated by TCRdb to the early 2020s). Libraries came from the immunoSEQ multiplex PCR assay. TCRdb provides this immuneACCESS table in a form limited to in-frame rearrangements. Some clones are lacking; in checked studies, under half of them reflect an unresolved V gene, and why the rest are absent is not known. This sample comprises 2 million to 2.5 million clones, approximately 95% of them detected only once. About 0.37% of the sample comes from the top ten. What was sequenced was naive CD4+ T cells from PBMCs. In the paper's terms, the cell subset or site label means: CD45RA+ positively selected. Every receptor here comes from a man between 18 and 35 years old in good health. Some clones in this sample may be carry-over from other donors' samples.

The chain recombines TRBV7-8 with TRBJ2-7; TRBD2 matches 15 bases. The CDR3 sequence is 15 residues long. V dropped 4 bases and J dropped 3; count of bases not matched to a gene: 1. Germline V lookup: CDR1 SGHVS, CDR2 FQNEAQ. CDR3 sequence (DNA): TGTGCCAGCAGCTGGGGACTAGCGGGAGGCTACGAGCAGTACTTC. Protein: CASSWGLAGGYEQYF.

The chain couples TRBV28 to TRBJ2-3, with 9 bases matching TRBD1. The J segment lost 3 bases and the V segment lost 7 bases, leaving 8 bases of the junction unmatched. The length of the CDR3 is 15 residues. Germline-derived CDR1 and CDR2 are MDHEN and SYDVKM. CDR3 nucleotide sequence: TGTGCCAGCACCTGGGGGACAGGGAGGACAGATACGCAGTATTTT. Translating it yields CASTWGTGRTDTQYF. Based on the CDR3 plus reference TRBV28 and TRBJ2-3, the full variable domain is DVKVTQSSRYLVKRTGEKVFLECVQDMDHENMFWYRQDPGLGLRLIYFSYDVKMKEKGDIPEGYSVSREKKERFSLILESASTNQTSMYLCASTWGTGRTDTQYFGPGTRLTVL.

The CDR3 DNA is TGTGCCAGCAGGAGGGGTAATGAAAAACTGTTTTTT. Translation gives CASRRGNEKLFF. The chain recombines TRBV28 with TRBJ1-4; TRBD1 might be the D (5 bases). V lost 6 bases and J lost 4, with 6 bases in between. Germline CDR1 and CDR2: MDHEN and SYDVKM. This CDR3 has 12 residues.

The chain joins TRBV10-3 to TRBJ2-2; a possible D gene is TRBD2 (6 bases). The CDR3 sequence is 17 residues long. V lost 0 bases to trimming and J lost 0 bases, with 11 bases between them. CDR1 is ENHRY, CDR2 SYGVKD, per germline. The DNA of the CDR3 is TGTGCCATCAGTGAGTCCTCGGCGGGGTCGAACACCGGGGAGCTGTTTTTT. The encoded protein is CAISESSAGSNTGELFF.

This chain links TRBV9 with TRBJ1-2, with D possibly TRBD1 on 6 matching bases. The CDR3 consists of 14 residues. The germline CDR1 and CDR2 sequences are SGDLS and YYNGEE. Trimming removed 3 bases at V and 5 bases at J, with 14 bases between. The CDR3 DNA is TGTGCCAGCAGCGCAATTGCAGGGGCGTATGGCTACACCTTC. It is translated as CASSAIAGAYGYTF.

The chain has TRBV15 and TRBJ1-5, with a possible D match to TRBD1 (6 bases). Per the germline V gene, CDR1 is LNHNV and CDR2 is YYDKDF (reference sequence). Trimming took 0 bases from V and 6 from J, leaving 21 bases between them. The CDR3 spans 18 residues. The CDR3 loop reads CATSRDFSLGALGQPQHF. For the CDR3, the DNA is TGTGCCACCAGCAGAGATTTTTCGTTGGGGGCTCTGGGTCAGCCCCAGCATTTT.

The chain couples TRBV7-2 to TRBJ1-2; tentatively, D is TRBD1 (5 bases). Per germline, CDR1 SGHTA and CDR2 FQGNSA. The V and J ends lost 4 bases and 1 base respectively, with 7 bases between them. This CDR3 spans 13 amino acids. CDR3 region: CASSYDSNYGYTF. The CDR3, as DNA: TGTGCCAGCAGCTATGACAGTAACTATGGCTACACCTTC.

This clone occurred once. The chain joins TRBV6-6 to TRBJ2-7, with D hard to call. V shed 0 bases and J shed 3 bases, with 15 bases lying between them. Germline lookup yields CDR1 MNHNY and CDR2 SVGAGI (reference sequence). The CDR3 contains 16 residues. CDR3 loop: CASSYSFLYRLYEQYF. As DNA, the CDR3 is TGTGCCAGCAGTTACTCGTTTCTGTACCGCCTCTACGAGCAGTACTTC.

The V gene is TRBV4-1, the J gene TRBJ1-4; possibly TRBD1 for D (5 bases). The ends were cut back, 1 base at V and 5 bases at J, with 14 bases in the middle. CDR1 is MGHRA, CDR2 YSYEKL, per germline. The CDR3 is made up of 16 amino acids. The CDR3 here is CASSQGWGVRNEKLFF. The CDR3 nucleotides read TGCGCCAGCAGCCAAGGTTGGGGGGTTAGGAATGAAAAACTGTTTTTT.

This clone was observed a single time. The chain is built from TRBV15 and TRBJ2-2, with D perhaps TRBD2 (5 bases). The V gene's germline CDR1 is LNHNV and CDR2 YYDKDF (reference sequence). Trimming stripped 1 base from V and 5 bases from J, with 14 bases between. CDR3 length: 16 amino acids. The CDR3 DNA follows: TGTGCCACCAGCAGAGGGCGGTTAGGAGGTACCGGGGAGCTGTTTTTT. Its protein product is CATSRGRLGGTGELFF.

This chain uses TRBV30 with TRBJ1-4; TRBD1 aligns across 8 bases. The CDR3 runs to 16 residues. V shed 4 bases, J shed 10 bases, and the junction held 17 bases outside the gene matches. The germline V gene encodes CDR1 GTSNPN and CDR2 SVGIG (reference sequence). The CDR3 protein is CAWTIRTGPDHGKLFF. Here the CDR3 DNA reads TGTGCCTGGACTATTCGGACAGGGCCGGACCATGGAAAACTGTTTTTT.

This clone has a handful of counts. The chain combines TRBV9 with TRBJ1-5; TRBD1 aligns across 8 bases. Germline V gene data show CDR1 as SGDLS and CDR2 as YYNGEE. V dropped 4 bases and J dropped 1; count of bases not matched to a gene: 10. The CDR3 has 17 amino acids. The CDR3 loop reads CASSPGQGLGSNQPQHF. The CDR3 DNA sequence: TGTGCCAGCAGCCCTGGACAGGGTCTTGGGAGCAATCAGCCCCAGCATTTT.

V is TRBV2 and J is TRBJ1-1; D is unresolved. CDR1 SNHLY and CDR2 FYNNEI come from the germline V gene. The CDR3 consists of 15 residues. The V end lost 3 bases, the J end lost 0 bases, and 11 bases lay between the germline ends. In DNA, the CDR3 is TGTGCCAGCAGTGACCGTCACAGTATGAACACTGAAGCTTTCTTT. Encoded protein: CASSDRHSMNTEAFF.

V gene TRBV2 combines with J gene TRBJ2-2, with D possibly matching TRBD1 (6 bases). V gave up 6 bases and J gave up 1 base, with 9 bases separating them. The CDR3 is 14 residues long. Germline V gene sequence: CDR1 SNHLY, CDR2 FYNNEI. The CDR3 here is CASRGQMNTGELFF. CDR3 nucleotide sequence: TGTGCCAGCAGAGGACAGATGAACACCGGGGAGCTGTTTTTT.

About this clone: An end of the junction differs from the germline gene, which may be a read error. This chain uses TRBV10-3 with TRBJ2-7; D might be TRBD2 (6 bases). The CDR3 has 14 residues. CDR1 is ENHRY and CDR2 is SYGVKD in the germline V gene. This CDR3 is CTISESGGSYEQYF. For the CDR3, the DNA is TGTACCATCAGTGAGTCTGGAGGGTCCTACGAGCAGTACTTC.

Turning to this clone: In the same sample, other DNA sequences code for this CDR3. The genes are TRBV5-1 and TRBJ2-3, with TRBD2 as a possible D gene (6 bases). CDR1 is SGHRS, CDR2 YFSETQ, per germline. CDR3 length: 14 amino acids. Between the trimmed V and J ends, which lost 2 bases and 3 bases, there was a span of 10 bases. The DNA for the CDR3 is TGCGCCAGCAGCTTCCTCGGGGGTACAGATACGCAGTATTTT. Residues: CASSFLGGTDTQYF.

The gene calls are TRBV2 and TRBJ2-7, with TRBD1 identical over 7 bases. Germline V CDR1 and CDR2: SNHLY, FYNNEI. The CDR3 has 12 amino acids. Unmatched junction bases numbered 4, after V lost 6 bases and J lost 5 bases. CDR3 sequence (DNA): TGTGCCAGCAGGCCACAGGGGAACGAGCAGTACTTC. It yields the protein CASRPQGNEQYF.

DNA for the CDR3: TGTGCCAGCAGTTTGACGGTTCTAGGGTCGCAGTTCTTC. Residues: CASSLTVLGSQFF. The rearrangement joins TRBV28 to TRBJ2-1; D is uncertain. V dropped 3 bases and J dropped 12 bases, with 15 bases sitting between them. The CDR3 runs 13 residues. CDR1 and CDR2 from the germline V gene are MDHEN and SYDVKM.

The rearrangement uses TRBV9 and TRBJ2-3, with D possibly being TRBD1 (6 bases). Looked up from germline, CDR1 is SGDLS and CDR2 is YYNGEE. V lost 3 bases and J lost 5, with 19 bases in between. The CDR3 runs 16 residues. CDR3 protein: CASSASGWQGRDTQYF. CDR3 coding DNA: TGTGCCAGCAGCGCTTCTGGGTGGCAGGGGAGAGATACGCAGTATTTT.

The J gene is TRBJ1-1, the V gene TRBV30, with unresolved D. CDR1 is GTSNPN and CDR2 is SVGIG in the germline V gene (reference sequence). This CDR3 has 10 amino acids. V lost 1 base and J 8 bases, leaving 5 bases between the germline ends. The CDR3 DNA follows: TGTGCCTGGAGTGAAGGGGAAGCTTTCTTT. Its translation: CAWSEGEAFF.

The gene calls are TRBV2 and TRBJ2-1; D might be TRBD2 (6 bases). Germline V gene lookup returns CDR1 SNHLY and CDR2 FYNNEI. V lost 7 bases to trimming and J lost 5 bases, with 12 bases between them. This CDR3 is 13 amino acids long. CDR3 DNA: TGTGCCAGCAAACAACTAGCAGACAATGAGCAGTTCTTC. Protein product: CASKQLADNEQFF.

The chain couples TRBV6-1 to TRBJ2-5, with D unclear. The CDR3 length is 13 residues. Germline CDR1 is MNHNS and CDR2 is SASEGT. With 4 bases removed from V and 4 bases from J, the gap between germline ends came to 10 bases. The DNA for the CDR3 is TGTGCCAGCAGTGTTCTCATAGCAGAGACCCAGTACTTC. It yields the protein CASSVLIAETQYF.

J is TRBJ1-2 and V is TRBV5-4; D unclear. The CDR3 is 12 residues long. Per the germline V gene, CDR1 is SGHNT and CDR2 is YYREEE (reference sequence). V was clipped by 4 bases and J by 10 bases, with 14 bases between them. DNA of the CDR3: TGTGCCAGCAGCCCCGAGGTATTAGACTACACCTTC. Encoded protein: CASSPEVLDYTF.

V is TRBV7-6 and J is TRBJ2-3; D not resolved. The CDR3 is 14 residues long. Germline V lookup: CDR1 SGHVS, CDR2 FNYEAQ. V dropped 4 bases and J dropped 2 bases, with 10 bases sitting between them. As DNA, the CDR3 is TGTGCCAGCAGCTATGGCCGGGTCACAGATACGCAGTATTTT. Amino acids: CASSYGRVTDTQYF.

The CDR3 DNA is TGTGCCAGTAGTGATGTGGTGACAGGCGGGGATACGCAGTATTTT. The encoded protein is CASSDVVTGGDTQYF. The chain has TRBV19 and TRBJ2-3; D is perhaps TRBD1 (6 bases). CDR3 size: 15 residues. From germline, CDR1 is LNHDA and CDR2 SQIVND (reference sequence). Trimming removed 5 bases from V and 6 bases from J, with 18 bases in between.

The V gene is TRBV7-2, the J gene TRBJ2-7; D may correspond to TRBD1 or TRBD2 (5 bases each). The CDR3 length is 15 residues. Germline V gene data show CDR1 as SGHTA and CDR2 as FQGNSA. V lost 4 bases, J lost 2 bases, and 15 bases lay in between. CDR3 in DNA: TGTGCCAGCAGCTCAAATTTCGGGGCCCCCTACGAGCAGTACTTC. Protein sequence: CASSSNFGAPYEQYF.